These 26 T cell receptor beta chains originate from one sample sequenced in a study of shared clonotypes between healthy human individuals. TCRdb's table, derived via immunoSEQ multiplex PCR, lists solely in-frame clones and lacks some. The profile shows 2 million to 2.5 million clones, roughly 90% of them singletons. Source material: naive CD4+ T cells from PBMCs. Subset in this sample: CD45RA+ positively selected. The receptor source for this set is a man younger than 30 in good health. Some clones in this sample may be carry-over from other donors' samples.

The V and J genes are TRBV5-5 and TRBJ2-7; tentative D call: TRBD1 (6 bases). This CDR3 contains 12 residues. Trimming removed 4 bases at V and 12 bases at J, with 17 bases between. Germline CDR1 reads SGHKS; CDR2 reads YYEKEE (reference sequence). This CDR3 reads CASSHRDTQGYF. CDR3 DNA: TGTGCCAGCAGCCACAGGGACACCCAGGGGTACTTC. The whole variable domain, remainder taken from reference TRBV5-5 and TRBJ2-7, is DAGVTQSPTHLIKTRGQQVTLRCSPISGHKSVSWYQQVLGQGPQFIFQYYEKEERGRGNFPDRFSARQFPNYSSELNVNALLLGDSALYLCASSHRDTQGYFGPGTRLTVT.

On this clone itself: This same CDR3 is encoded by further DNA sequences in the sample. The chain recombines TRBV5-8 with TRBJ2-7, with D tentatively TRBD1 (6 bases). This CDR3 is built from 13 residues. Per germline, CDR1 SGHTS and CDR2 YDEGEE. The V end was cut by 0 bases, the J end by 3 bases, with 7 bases between. This chain's CDR3 is CASSLVRGYEQYF. CDR3 DNA: TGTGCCAGCAGCTTGGTCAGGGGCTACGAGCAGTACTTC.

The chain carries TRBV7-9 and TRBJ2-7; maybe TRBD2 (5 bases). V shed 1 base and J shed 4 bases, with 11 bases lying between them. The germline V gene encodes CDR1 SEHNR and CDR2 FQNEAQ (reference sequence). The CDR3 has 14 residues. CDR3 loop: CASSLVGGRYEQYF. The CDR3 bases are TGTGCCAGCAGCTTAGTAGGCGGGCGGTACGAGCAGTACTTC.

CDR3 protein: CASSLAGRGNEQFF. The CDR3 nucleotides are TGTGCCAGCAGCCTGGCCGGGCGCGGCAATGAGCAGTTCTTC. The chain uses TRBV28 and TRBJ2-1; D not resolved. The CDR3 loop spans 14 amino acids. The germline CDR1 and CDR2 sequences are MDHEN and SYDVKM. V shed 6 bases and J shed 6 bases, with 15 bases lying between them.

V and J are TRBV10-1 and TRBJ2-7; possibly TRBD1 for D (6 bases). Trimming left V 2 bases short and J 0 bases short, with 14 bases between. The CDR3 contains 16 residues. Germline V gene lookup returns CDR1 WNHNN and CDR2 SYGVQD (reference sequence). The DNA for the CDR3 is TGCGCCAGCAGTGAGCCCGGGACACCGAACTCCTACGAGCAGTACTTC. Residues: CASSEPGTPNSYEQYF.

The V and J genes are TRBV6-6 and TRBJ1-3, with 9 bases fitting TRBD1. This CDR3 spans 15 amino acids. Per germline, CDR1 MNHNY and CDR2 SVGAGI (reference sequence). V trimming: 7 bases; J trimming: 3 bases; junction bases outside the gene matches: 7. The CDR3 sequence is CASTFTGGLGNTIYF. The CDR3 nucleotides are TGTGCCAGCACCTTTACAGGGGGCCTTGGAAACACCATATATTTT.

V and J are TRBV27 and TRBJ2-4, with 7 positions matching TRBD1. The germline V gene has CDR1 MNHEY and CDR2 SMNVEV (reference sequence). The CDR3 has 15 amino acids. The trim removed 6 bases at V and 1 base at J, leaving 6 bases unmatched. The CDR3 loop reads CASRMTGLAKNIQYF. The CDR3 DNA reads TGTGCCAGCAGGATGACAGGGTTGGCCAAAAACATTCAGTACTTC.

This clone was seen a single time. The chain uses TRBV7-2 and TRBJ2-7; D is uncertain. Germline assignment: CDR1 SGHTA and CDR2 FQGNSA. This CDR3 region has 13 residues. V was trimmed by 5 bases and J by 6 bases, leaving 14 bases between them. CDR3 sequence (DNA): TGTGCCAGCAGCCCTCCGTCAGTGGGCGAGCAGTACTTC. Residues: CASSPPSVGEQYF. Full variable domain (missing parts from reference TRBV7-2 and TRBJ2-7): GAGVSQSPSNKVTEKGKDVELRCDPISGHTALYWYRQSLGQGLEFLIYFQGNSAPDKSGLPSDRFSAERTGGSVSTLTIQRTQQEDSAVYLCASSPPSVGEQYFGPGTRLTVT.

This clone was seen a few times. The chain has TRBV7-6 and TRBJ2-5; either TRBD1 or TRBD2 may fit D (6 bases each). The CDR3 runs 12 residues. V shed 4 bases and J shed 5 bases, with 8 bases lying between them. CDR1 SGHVS and CDR2 FNYEAQ come from the germline V gene. CDR3 region: CASSSGAETQYF. The DNA for the CDR3 is TGTGCCAGCAGCTCGGGGGCGGAGACCCAGTACTTC.

This rearrangement joins TRBV6-5 to TRBJ1-1, with no clear D. The V gene's germline CDR1 is MNHEY and CDR2 SVGAGI. Trimming removed 0 bases from V and 3 bases from J, with 11 bases in between. The CDR3 contains 15 residues. The CDR3 is CASSYSSRIDTEAFF. The DNA for the CDR3 is TGTGCCAGCAGTTACTCATCCAGGATCGACACTGAAGCTTTCTTT.

The chain has TRBV21-1 and TRBJ1-3; the D call TRBD1 from the table was never checked on the DNA. TRBV21-1 is marked as a pseudogene. The CDR3 has 16 amino acids. Here the CDR3 reads CASSKALGTGADTIYF. The CDR3 region has the DNA TGTGCCAGCAGCAAAGCGCTGGGGACAGGGGCGGACACCATATATTTT.

Details on this clone: Other nucleotide sequences from this sample produce the same CDR3. The chain carries TRBV5-6 and TRBJ2-1; the match to TRBD1 covers 9 bases. V lost 5 bases to trimming and J lost 1 base; unmatched junction nucleotides: 4. The CDR3 is 15 residues long. Germline CDR1 reads SGHDT; CDR2 reads YYEEEE. CDR3 loop: CASSSGTGSYNEQFF. Written as DNA, the CDR3 is TGTGCCAGCAGTTCCGGGACAGGGTCCTACAATGAGCAGTTCTTC.

CDR3: CASSFLAGVAGELFF. CDR3 bases: TGTGCCAGCAGCTTCCTAGCGGGAGTGGCCGGGGAGCTGTTTTTT. The genes are TRBV11-2 and TRBJ2-2; 10 nucleotides line up with TRBD2. The CDR3 is 15 amino acids. J lost 6 bases, V lost 3 bases, and 4 bases had no gene match. Germline V gene sequence: CDR1 SGHAT, CDR2 FQNNGV.

This chain connects TRBV7-2 to TRBJ2-7; 13 bases line up with TRBD2. The CDR3 contains 15 residues. With V trimmed by 5 bases and J by 6 bases, 7 bases remained unmatched. The germline CDR1 and CDR2 sequences are SGHTA and FQGNSA. CDR3 DNA sequence: TGTGCCAGCAGCACCGGACTAGCGGGAGCGAGCGAGCAGTACTTC. Encoded protein: CASSTGLAGASEQYF.

On this clone itself: The sample has other DNA sequences that encode this CDR3 too. The chain carries TRBV7-3 and TRBJ2-1, with 14 bases fitting TRBD2. CDR3 length equals 15 residues. In germline, CDR1 is SGHTA, CDR2 FQGTGA. V shed 5 bases, J shed 8 bases, and the junction held 5 bases outside the gene matches. CDR3 sequence (DNA): TGTGCCAGCAGCCTCGGGACTAGCGGGAGCCATGAGCAGTTCTTC. Amino acids: CASSLGTSGSHEQFF.

The J gene is TRBJ1-2, the V gene TRBV5-6; 9 bases fit TRBD1. Trimming took 0 bases from V and 4 from J; bases not matched to a gene: 7. CDR1 is SGHDT, CDR2 YYEEEE, per germline. This CDR3 spans 16 amino acids. CDR3 sequence: CASSLDRGRLGYGYTF. In nucleotides, the CDR3 is TGTGCCAGCAGCTTGGACAGGGGGCGCTTGGGCTATGGCTACACCTTC.

V usage is TRBV7-2 and J usage is TRBJ1-4, with a weak D call TRBD1 (6 bases). In germline, CDR1 is SGHTA, CDR2 FQGNSA. The CDR3 covers 14 residues. V was shortened by 6 bases and J by 8 bases, with 16 bases between the two germline ends. The CDR3 DNA is TGTGCCAGCAGACTACAGGGAGGGGAAGAAAAACTGTTTTTT. It specifies CASRLQGGEEKLFF.

The gene calls are TRBV7-2 and TRBJ1-2; unclear D gene. Germline CDR1 is SGHTA and CDR2 is FQGNSA. This CDR3 has 14 residues. V shed 2 bases and J shed 1 base, with 8 bases lying between them. This chain's CDR3 is CASSLSTLNYGYTF. The CDR3 bases are TGTGCCAGCAGCTTAAGTACACTTAACTATGGCTACACCTTC.

The V and J genes are TRBV2 and TRBJ1-1; D is undetermined. The V end lost 7 bases, the J end lost 1 base, and 7 bases lay between the germline ends. CDR1 is SNHLY, CDR2 FYNNEI, per germline. The CDR3 is 12 amino acids. The CDR3 nucleotides read TGTGCCAGCATGATAGAGAACACTGAAGCTTTCTTT. This gives the protein CASMIENTEAFF. The complete variable domain, with remaining parts taken from reference TRBV2 and TRBJ1-1, reads EPEVTQTPSHQVTQMGQEVILRCVPISNHLYFYWYRQILGQKVEFLVSFYNNEISEKSEIFDDQFSVERPDGSNFTLKIRSTKLEDSAMYFCASMIENTEAFFGQGTRLTVV.

The chain joins TRBV6-5 to TRBJ2-7; 12 bases line up with TRBD2. Trimming took 0 bases from V and 4 from J; bases not matched to a gene: 4. Germline CDR1 and CDR2: MNHEY and SVGAGI. The CDR3 is 16 amino acids. For the CDR3, the DNA is TGTGCCAGCAGTTACTCCGGACTAGCGGGAAGGTACGAGCAGTACTTC. This translates into CASSYSGLAGRYEQYF.

This clone was seen once. This rearrangement joins TRBV19 to TRBJ2-7; D not certain. Germline-derived CDR1 and CDR2 are LNHDA and SQIVND (reference sequence). The CDR3 consists of 15 residues. Trimming took 6 bases from V and 0 from J, leaving 15 bases between them. Here the CDR3 DNA reads TGTGCCAGTAGAAAACAGTCCTTGGGCTCCTACGAGCAGTACTTC. This codes for CASRKQSLGSYEQYF. Full variable domain (remainder filled in from reference TRBV19 and TRBJ2-7): DGGITQSPKYLFRKEGQNVTLSCEQNLNHDAMYWYRQDPGQGLRLIYYSQIVNDFQKGDIAEGYSVSREKKESFPLTVTSAQKNPTAFYLCASRKQSLGSYEQYFGPGTRLTVT.

The gene calls are TRBV7-9 and TRBJ1-3; no clear D gene. Trimming cost V 5 bases and J 0 bases, with 8 bases left between them. From germline, CDR1 is SEHNR and CDR2 FQNEAQ (reference sequence). The length of the CDR3 is 14 residues. CDR3 sequence: CASSERNSGNTIYF. The CDR3 DNA sequence: TGTGCCAGCAGCGAACGGAACTCTGGAAACACCATATATTTT.

The V and J genes are TRBV1 and TRBJ2-2; the DNA was not used to check the table's D call, TRBD1. TRBV1 has pseudogene status. CDR3 length equals 14 residues. In DNA, the CDR3 is TGCACCAGCAGAACAGGGAGAGACACCGGGGAGCTGTTTTTT. Translating it yields CTSRTGRDTGELFF.

As to this clone: Other DNA sequences in the sample encode the same CDR3. V gene TRBV28 combines with J gene TRBJ2-7; D is undetermined. The V end was cut by 3 bases, the J end by 4 bases, with 7 bases between. The germline V gene has CDR1 MDHEN and CDR2 SYDVKM. The length of the CDR3 is 12 residues. The CDR3 coding sequence is TGTGCCAGCAGTTTGGCTGGGTACGAGCAGTACTTC. Encoded protein: CASSLAGYEQYF.

This sequence joins TRBV10-3 and TRBJ1-1; possible D gene TRBD1, 5 bases. Trimming removed 2 bases at V and 0 bases at J, with 7 bases between. CDR1 is ENHRY and CDR2 is SYGVKD in the germline V gene. CDR3 size: 14 residues. The CDR3 DNA reads as TGTGCCATCAGTGAGGGGGGAATGAACACTGAAGCTTTCTTT. Protein: CAISEGGMNTEAFF.

The chain recombines TRBV28 with TRBJ1-1, with D perhaps matching TRBD1 (5 bases). V was clipped by 4 bases and J by 1 base, with 13 bases between them. Germline assignment: CDR1 MDHEN and CDR2 SYDVKM. This CDR3 is built from 15 residues. CDR3 nucleotide sequence: TGTGCCAGCAGTTCCCAGGGACGGCCGAACACTGAAGCTTTCTTT. This translates into CASSSQGRPNTEAFF.